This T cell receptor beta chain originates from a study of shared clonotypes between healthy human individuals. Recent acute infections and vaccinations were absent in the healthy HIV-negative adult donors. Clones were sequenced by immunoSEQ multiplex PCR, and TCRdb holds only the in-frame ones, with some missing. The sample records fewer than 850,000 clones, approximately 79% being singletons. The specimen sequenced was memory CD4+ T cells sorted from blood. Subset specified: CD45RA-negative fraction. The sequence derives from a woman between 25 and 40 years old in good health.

The CDR3 sequence: CASSQAGGRTYEQYF. CDR3 in DNA: TGCGCCAGCAGCCAGGCGGGGGGCCGAACCTACGAGCAGTACTTC. This chain joins TRBV4-1 and TRBJ2-5; 8 bases are shared with TRBD2. TRBJ2-7 matches the DNA end more closely, so the J call is doubtful. This CDR3 is built from 15 residues. Germline CDR1 and CDR2: MGHRA and YSYEKL.